These 30 T cell receptor beta chains originate from one sample sequenced in a study of CD8 T cells in Susac syndrome. Reverse transcription of about 0.5 to 1 ug RNA used random hexamers. Using its own MiXCR run on the immunoSEQ multiplex PCR reads, TCRdb lists one record per CDR3 protein. The sample records 250,000 to 300,000 distinct CDR3 sequences, 85% being singletons. Sequencing used CD8+ T cells from PBMCs. The receptors were sampled from a human donor with multiple sclerosis.

The rearrangement uses TRBV13 and TRBJ2-7, with 10 positions matching TRBD2. The germline V gene has CDR1 PRHDT and CDR2 FYEKMQ (reference sequence). The CDR3 consists of 14 residues. The J segment lost 5 bases and the V segment lost 5 bases, leaving 6 bases of the junction unmatched. The CDR3 loop is CASSLGTSENEQYF. The CDR3 DNA is TGTGCCAGCAGCCTTGGGACTAGCGAGAACGAGCAGTACTTC.

The chain couples TRBV12-3 or TRBV12-4 to TRBJ1-5; D is undetermined. This CDR3 has 13 residues. Trimming cost V 5 bases and J 4 bases, with 9 bases left between them. This CDR3 is CASSPTENQPQHF. The CDR3, as DNA: TGTGCCAGCAGTCCTACAGAGAATCAGCCCCAGCATTTT.

The rearrangement uses TRBV24-1 and TRBJ2-1; 7 bases line up with TRBD2. This CDR3 has 13 residues. V lost 0 bases to trimming and J lost 10 bases; unmatched junction nucleotides: 2. The V gene's germline CDR1 is KGHDR and CDR2 SFDVKD. The CDR3 here is CATSDLREGEQFF. The CDR3 DNA reads TGTGCCACCAGTGATTTGAGGGAGGGCGAGCAGTTCTTC.

J is TRBJ1-1 and V is TRBV13, with 7 positions matching TRBD1. This CDR3 is 14 amino acids long. The germline gives CDR1 PRHDT, CDR2 FYEKMQ (reference sequence). V lost 5 bases and J lost 5; bases outside the gene matches: 8. CDR3 sequence reads: CASSQGQITTEAFF. The CDR3 DNA is TGTGCCAGCAGCCAGGGACAGATAACAACTGAAGCTTTCTTT. Full variable domain (rest looked up from reference TRBV13 and TRBJ1-1): AAGVIQSPRHLIKEKRETATLKCYPIPRHDTVYWYQQGPGQDPQFLISFYEKMQSDKGSIPDRFSAQQFSDYHSELNMSSLELGDSALYFCASSQGQITTEAFFGQGTRLTVV.

The chain is built from TRBV12-3 or TRBV12-4 and TRBJ2-1, with a tentative D call TRBD2 (6 bases). The CDR3 extends over 13 amino acids. Trimming left V 7 bases short and J 8 bases short, with 15 bases between. CDR3 amino acids: CASTRPWGDEQFF. The DNA for the CDR3 is TGTGCCAGCACGCGACCTTGGGGGGATGAGCAGTTCTTC.

This clonotype was found once. This chain joins TRBV3-1 and TRBJ2-7; TRBD1 is a possible D gene (6 bases). Germline values: CDR1 LGHDT, CDR2 YNNKEL (reference sequence). The CDR3 spans 16 residues. V was cut by 4 bases and J by 3 bases, with 19 bases left in between. The DNA for the CDR3 is TGTGCCAGCAGCCCCTTGGTCAGGGACAACATCTACGAGCAGTACTTC. This sequence encodes CASSPLVRDNIYEQYF.

This sequence joins TRBV29-1 and TRBJ1-2; D remains unclear. Germline V gives CDR1 SQVTM, CDR2 ANQGSEA. Trimming removed 4 bases from V and 2 bases from J, with 11 bases in between. The CDR3 consists of 13 residues. CDR3 DNA sequence: TGCAGCGTTGTAGGTAGAAGGAACTATGGCTACACCTTC. It is translated as CSVVGRRNYGYTF.

This rearrangement joins TRBV13 to TRBJ1-1, with 9 bases aligning to TRBD1. Germline loops: CDR1 PRHDT, CDR2 FYEKMQ (reference sequence). Trimming at V came to 6 bases and at J to 4 bases, leaving 12 bases not matched to a gene. The CDR3 length is 16 residues. The CDR3 nucleotides are TGTGCCAGCAGTTCCGACCTGGGACAGGGAGGCACTGAAGCTTTCTTT. It is translated as CASSSDLGQGGTEAFF.

This chain connects TRBV18 to TRBJ2-5; TRBD2 matches 8 bases. Germline V gene lookup returns CDR1 KGHSH and CDR2 LQKENI. The CDR3 has 14 residues. V was pared by 0 bases and J by 3 bases, with 0 bases of the junction left unmatched. The CDR3: CASSPPRGEETQYF. CDR3 nucleotides: TGTGCCAGCTCACCACCGCGGGGGGAAGAGACCCAGTACTTC.

The rearrangement joins TRBV7-9 to TRBJ2-7, with 10 bases that match TRBD2. V trimming: 5 bases; J trimming: 3 bases; junction bases outside the gene matches: 4. The germline V gene encodes CDR1 SEHNR and CDR2 FQNEAQ (reference sequence). The CDR3 consists of 14 residues. CDR3 region: CASSPSGSIYEQYF. The DNA of the CDR3 is TGTGCCAGCAGCCCTAGCGGGAGTATCTACGAGCAGTACTTC.

This rearrangement joins TRBV4-3 to TRBJ1-5; no clear D gene. The length of the CDR3 is 15 residues. Looked up from germline, CDR1 is LGHNA and CDR2 is YSLEER. V was cut by 0 bases and J by 4 bases, with 10 bases left in between. DNA of the CDR3: TGCGCCAGCAGCCAAGATGGCGCAGATAATCAGCCCCAGCATTTT. Its protein is CASSQDGADNQPQHF.

The gene calls are TRBV30 and TRBJ1-1; 7 nucleotides align to TRBD1. The CDR3 has 13 amino acids. Germline-derived CDR1 and CDR2 are GTSNPN and SVGIG (reference sequence). V dropped 0 bases and J dropped 4; count of bases not matched to a gene: 2. The CDR3: CAWSVTGTTEAFF. Written as DNA, the CDR3 is TGTGCCTGGAGTGTGACAGGGACCACTGAAGCTTTCTTT.

This chain joins TRBV18 and TRBJ2-5, with D perhaps matching TRBD1 (7 bases). V was cut by 2 bases and J by 1 base, with 11 bases left in between. Germline CDR1 reads KGHSH; CDR2 reads LQKENI. This CDR3 is built from 15 residues. The CDR3 protein is CASSPDREAQETQYF. In DNA form, the CDR3 reads TGTGCCAGCTCACCAGACAGGGAGGCCCAAGAGACCCAGTACTTC.

This clonotype was seen more than once but under ten times. The chain is built from TRBV6-5 and TRBJ1-3; perhaps TRBD1 as D (6 bases). V was clipped by 4 bases and J by 0 bases, with 13 bases between them. The germline V gene has CDR1 MNHEY and CDR2 SVGAGI. The CDR3 totals 16 residues. CDR3 in amino acids: CASSSQGLPSGNTIYF. DNA of the CDR3: TGTGCCAGCAGTTCACAGGGTCTTCCCTCTGGAAACACCATATATTTT.

The chain combines TRBV19 with TRBJ1-5, with no clear D. Germline values: CDR1 LNHDA, CDR2 SQIVND (reference sequence). The V end was cut by 6 bases, the J end by 0 bases, with 30 bases between. This CDR3 is 21 amino acids long. Here the CDR3 reads CASRSEPRRARMTYSNQPQHF. CDR3 sequence (DNA): TGTGCCAGTAGATCGGAACCCCGCCGGGCCCGAATGACCTATAGCAATCAGCCCCAGCATTTT.

The rearrangement uses TRBV20-1 and TRBJ1-2; no clear D. Trimming cost V 0 bases and J 6 bases, with 5 bases left between them. The CDR3 has 11 amino acids. CDR1 is DFQATT, CDR2 SNEGSKA, per germline (reference sequence). CDR3 nucleotides: TGCAGTGCTAGAGAGGGCAATGGCTACACCTTC. This encodes CSAREGNGYTF.

V is TRBV6-5 and J is TRBJ2-7; weak D call: TRBD2 (5 bases). Germline-derived CDR1 and CDR2 are MNHEY and SVGAGI. Deletions cut 0 bases from V and 6 bases from J, with 9 bases between. CDR3 length: 13 residues. The CDR3 protein is CASSYSQGGEQYF. The CDR3 bases are TGTGCCAGCAGTTACTCCCAAGGAGGCGAGCAGTACTTC.

The chain recombines TRBV19 with TRBJ1-5, with no clear D. Trimming stripped 5 bases from V and 4 bases from J, with 9 bases between. Per the germline V gene, CDR1 is LNHDA and CDR2 is SQIVND (reference sequence). The CDR3 has 13 residues. The CDR3 sequence is CASSDQPNQPQHF. The CDR3 DNA reads TGTGCCAGTAGTGACCAACCAAATCAGCCCCAGCATTTT.

The rearrangement links TRBV20-1 to TRBJ2-7, with 7 bases lining up with TRBD2. Per the germline V gene, CDR1 is DFQATT and CDR2 is SNEGSKA (reference sequence). This CDR3 region has 14 residues. V was clipped by 3 bases and J by 5 bases; unmatched bases: 10. The CDR3: CSASFFAGANEQYF. In DNA form, the CDR3 reads TGCAGTGCTAGTTTCTTTGCGGGAGCCAACGAGCAGTACTTC.

The rearrangement joins TRBV15 to TRBJ1-2, with 7 bases matching TRBD1. The CDR3 has 17 amino acids. Germline CDR1 is LNHNV and CDR2 is YYDKDF (reference sequence). Unmatched junction bases numbered 17, after V lost 5 bases and J lost 5 bases. In DNA form, the CDR3 reads TGTGCCACCAGCCTACCGACAGGGACAGCTCACTCGTATGGCTACACCTTC. It specifies CATSLPTGTAHSYGYTF.

This clonotype was seen just once. The CDR3 DNA sequence: TGTGCCAGCAGCCAACCTCTGGTGGGGCCAGAGCAGTTCTTC. This sequence encodes CASSQPLVGPEQFF. This chain uses TRBV7-2 with TRBJ2-1; D might be TRBD1 (5 bases). CDR1 and CDR2 (germline): SGHTA, FQGNSA. The CDR3 spans 14 residues. The V end was cut by 5 bases, the J end by 10 bases, with 18 bases between.

This clonotype was seen only once. The V call is TRBV5-1, the J call TRBJ2-2; TRBD1 aligns across 7 bases. The CDR3 length is 16 residues. The V gene end was trimmed by 4 bases and the J gene end by 3 bases; junction bases not matched to a gene: 9. Germline V gives CDR1 SGHRS, CDR2 YFSETQ. CDR3 protein: CASSPEDRTYTGELFF. The CDR3 DNA is TGCGCCAGCAGCCCAGAGGACAGGACGTACACCGGGGAGCTGTTTTTT.

This clonotype was detected only once. The rearrangement links TRBV20-1 to TRBJ1-5, with D perhaps TRBD1 (5 bases). The CDR3 spans 12 residues. The V and J ends lost 2 bases and 15 bases respectively, with 17 bases between them. CDR1 is DFQATT, CDR2 SNEGSKA, per germline (reference sequence). CDR3 sequence reads: CSARQGGRSGHF. As DNA, the CDR3 is TGCAGTGCTAGACAGGGTGGGCGCTCCGGGCATTTT.

The chain carries TRBV29-1 and TRBJ2-3; TRBD2 agrees at 10 bases. The CDR3 extends over 13 amino acids. CDR1 SQVTM and CDR2 ANQGSEA come from the germline V gene. V trimming: 6 bases; J trimming: 5 bases; junction bases outside the gene matches: 5. CDR3 protein: CSVAGGFEDTQYF. CDR3 DNA sequence: TGCAGCGTAGCGGGAGGGTTTGAAGATACGCAGTATTTT.

V is TRBV14 and J is TRBJ2-4; perhaps D is TRBD1 or TRBD2 (6 bases each). The CDR3 covers 14 residues. In germline, CDR1 is SGHDN, CDR2 FVKESK. V gave up 4 bases and J gave up 7 bases, with 14 bases separating them. CDR3 sequence (DNA): TGTGCCAGCAGCCCCGGAGGGGGGTGGAACATTCAGTACTTC. Translating gives CASSPGGGWNIQYF.

On this clonotype itself: At one boundary the junction diverges from the germline segment, which might be a read error. The gene calls are TRBV7-7 and TRBJ1-1; no clear D gene. Germline V gene lookup returns CDR1 SSHAT and CDR2 FNYEAQ (reference sequence). The CDR3 runs to 14 residues. CDR3 residues: CASSLGPQRLEAFF. The CDR3 region has the DNA TGTGCTAGCAGCTTAGGACCACAGCGCCTTGAAGCTTTCTTT.

J is TRBJ1-5 and V is TRBV24-1; D not certain. The V end lost 1 base, the J end lost 6 bases, and 6 bases lay between the germline ends. Germline V gives CDR1 KGHDR, CDR2 SFDVKD. The CDR3 runs to 13 residues. The CDR3 region has the DNA TGTGCCACCAGTGATTTCTGGGGTCAGCCCCAGCATTTT. It is translated as CATSDFWGQPQHF.

The chain employs TRBV19 and TRBJ1-1, with 9 bases matching TRBD1. CDR1 and CDR2 (germline): LNHDA, SQIVND (reference sequence). The CDR3 extends over 12 amino acids. J was trimmed by 10 bases and V by 5 bases; bases with no gene match: 5. The CDR3 reads CASSLWTGVAFF. The CDR3 region has the DNA TGTGCCAGTAGTTTATGGACAGGGGTAGCTTTCTTT.

This chain joins TRBV21-1 and TRBJ2-2. TRBV21-1 is an annotated pseudogene. This CDR3 is 19 amino acids long. CDR3 in amino acids: CASSKGRLVVCTNTGELFF. CDR3 nucleotides: TGTGCCAGCAGCAAAGGGCGCCTGGTGGTGTGTACGAACACCGGGGAGCTGTTTTTT.

The chain carries TRBV27 and TRBJ1-1; D is unresolved. This CDR3 has 12 amino acids. V was cut by 10 bases and J by 1 base, with 10 bases left in between. Germline loops: CDR1 MNHEY, CDR2 SMNVEV (reference sequence). The CDR3 protein is CAILPGNTEAFF. CDR3 bases: TGTGCCATACTTCCCGGGAACACTGAAGCTTTCTTT.